Each of the 21 T cell receptor beta chains below was sequenced from the same sample in a study of T cells in Graves' hyperthyroidism and ophthalmopathy. Regions amplified from RNA transcripts were the TCR beta CDR3 regions. Researchers ran a first-round RT-PCR on the TCR CDR3 using the HTBI primer set. TCRdb used MiXCR to reprocess the multiplex PCR reads, holding one entry per CDR3 protein. Counted here are about 330,000 distinct CDR3 sequences, approximately 15% occurring once; the ten biggest clones make up roughly 35%. Sequencing input: blood. Source of these receptors: a woman between 35 and 50 years old with Graves' ophthalmopathy.

This clonotype has at least ten counts. The chain is built from TRBV6-1 and TRBJ1-5; D is ambiguous. Per the germline V gene, CDR1 is MNHNS and CDR2 is SASEGT. The CDR3 consists of 13 residues. Deletions cut 1 base from V and 9 bases from J, with 10 bases between. The CDR3 DNA reads TGTGCCAGCAGTGAAGTTTGGTCGGGGCCCCAGCATTTT. Translated, it gives CASSEVWSGPQHF.

The V call is TRBV24-1, the J call TRBJ2-1; TRBD2 is a possible D gene (5 bases). Germline CDR1 and CDR2: KGHDR and SFDVKD. Trimming removed 4 bases at V and 0 bases at J, with 12 bases between. This CDR3 has 16 amino acids. The CDR3 is CATSDPGVSSYNEQFF. The DNA of the CDR3 is TGTGCCACCAGTGACCCCGGGGTCAGCTCCTACAATGAGCAGTTCTTC.

This clonotype was counted at least ten times. The gene calls are TRBV20-1 and TRBJ1-5; 10 nucleotides match TRBD1. Trimming at V came to 6 bases and at J to 7 bases, leaving 12 bases not matched to a gene. The CDR3 is 15 residues long. CDR1 DFQATT and CDR2 SNEGSKA come from the germline V gene (reference sequence). The CDR3 DNA reads TGCAGTGCGCCCGAGTTGGGACAGGGGAACCAGCCCCAGCATTTT. Amino acids: CSAPELGQGNQPQHF.

The chain has TRBV18 and TRBJ2-5; TRBD1 is a possible D gene (5 bases). The V end was cut by 6 bases, the J end by 5 bases, with 13 bases between. From germline, CDR1 is KGHSH and CDR2 LQKENI. CDR3 length: 13 residues. The CDR3 is CASSQGLDETQYF. The CDR3 coding sequence is TGTGCCAGCTCGCAGGGATTAGACGAGACCCAGTACTTC.

This clonotype appeared a few times. The chain joins TRBV5-6 to TRBJ1-2; TRBD1 matches at 7 bases. CDR3 length: 17 residues. Germline V CDR1 and CDR2: SGHDT, YYEEEE. V shed 4 bases and J 8 bases; nucleotides not matched to a gene: 20. The CDR3 nucleotides are TGTGCCAGCAGCCTAACCGAGCGAGGGACAGTCTCCCGGGGCTACACCTTC. Translation gives CASSLTERGTVSRGYTF.

The V gene is TRBV7-9, the J gene TRBJ1-4, with D possibly being TRBD1 (6 bases). Germline CDR1 is SEHNR and CDR2 is FQNEAQ (reference sequence). The V and J ends lost 5 bases and 0 bases respectively, with 16 bases between them. The CDR3 has 17 amino acids. CDR3 bases: TGTGCCAGCAGCCTCGACAGGCACCTCTCAACTAATGAAAAACTGTTTTTT. Amino acid sequence: CASSLDRHLSTNEKLFF. Variable domain in full (rest from reference TRBV7-9 and TRBJ1-4): DTGVSQNPRHKITKRGQNVTFRCDPISEHNRLYWYRQTLGQGPEFLTYFQNEAQLEKSRLLSDRFSAERPKGSFSTLEIQRTEQGDSAMYLCASSLDRHLSTNEKLFFGSGTQLSVL.

This clonotype has ten or more counts. The V gene is TRBV6-5, the J gene TRBJ1-5; D is unresolved. Trimming pared 0 bases from V and 7 bases from J, leaving 13 bases between. This CDR3 region has 15 residues. Germline V gives CDR1 MNHEY, CDR2 SVGAGI. The CDR3 here is CASSYSPHLGQPQHF. The CDR3 DNA follows: TGTGCCAGCAGTTACTCCCCGCATTTGGGGCAGCCCCAGCATTTT.

The chain recombines TRBV11-3 with TRBJ1-1, with 8 positions matching TRBD1. With 5 bases clipped from V and 4 bases from J, the junction kept 6 bases outside the gene matches. There are 14 residues in the CDR3. Germline CDR1 and CDR2: SGHNT and YENEEA. In nucleotides, the CDR3 is TGTGCCAGCAGCCGACAGGGGAGGGGCACTGAAGCTTTCTTT. Protein: CASSRQGRGTEAFF.

This clonotype was picked up many times. This chain joins TRBV19 and TRBJ1-1; 7 positions match TRBD1. Germline CDR1 is LNHDA and CDR2 is SQIVND (reference sequence). V gave up 5 bases and J gave up 2 bases; unmatched junction bases: 14. This CDR3 is built from 17 residues. CDR3 nucleotide sequence: TGTGCCAGTAGTTTTAGACGACAGGGAAGGTCCAACACTGAAGCTTTCTTT. Translating gives CASSFRRQGRSNTEAFF.

This chain links TRBV15 with TRBJ2-1; possibly TRBD1 or TRBD2 for D (6 bases each). Germline CDR1 reads LNHNV; CDR2 reads YYDKDF (reference sequence). The CDR3 extends over 16 amino acids. Between the trimmed V and J ends, which lost 8 bases and 7 bases, there was a span of 24 bases. The DNA for the CDR3 is TGTGCCACCCCCAAGGGGGGAGCGCACGGCCGGAATGAGCAGTTCTTC. Its protein product is CATPKGGAHGRNEQFF.

This clonotype was counted ten times or more. This chain uses TRBV6-1 with TRBJ1-5; a weak D match, TRBD1 (6 bases). The CDR3 is made up of 16 amino acids. Trimming shortened V by 0 bases and J by 7 bases, and 16 bases separated the two germline ends. Germline V gene data show CDR1 as MNHNS and CDR2 as SASEGT. The CDR3 bases are TGTGCCAGCAGTGAAGCGTCGGGATGGGGGGCACAGCCCCAGCATTTT. Protein product: CASSEASGWGAQPQHF.

The chain is built from TRBV2 and TRBJ1-5; no firm D call. Germline V gene data show CDR1 as SNHLY and CDR2 as FYNNEI. The CDR3 is 15 amino acids. V lost 11 bases and J 2 bases, leaving 19 bases between the germline ends. CDR3 residues: CASVLGSGGNQPQHF. DNA for the CDR3: TGTGCCTCAGTATTGGGATCTGGAGGCAATCAGCCCCAGCATTTT.

This clonotype was seen ten or more times. The rearrangement links TRBV19 to TRBJ2-3; 9 bases fit TRBD2. The CDR3 length is 14 residues. The V gene end was trimmed by 6 bases and the J gene end by 3 bases; junction bases not matched to a gene: 4. Germline CDR1 is LNHDA and CDR2 is SQIVND (reference sequence). This CDR3 is CASRKREVTDTQYF. The CDR3 DNA sequence: TGTGCCAGTAGGAAGCGGGAGGTAACAGATACGCAGTATTTT.

This clonotype was detected ten times or more. The rearrangement joins TRBV2 to TRBJ1-4; D possibly corresponds to TRBD1 (5 bases). V lost 7 bases and J 3 bases, leaving 15 bases between the germline ends. The length of the CDR3 is 15 residues. Germline CDR1 reads SNHLY; CDR2 reads FYNNEI. Written as DNA, the CDR3 is TGTGCCAGCACCGAGGTGGGGGGTCCTAATGAAAAACTGTTTTTT. Amino acids: CASTEVGGPNEKLFF.

There are many counts of this clonotype. This sequence joins TRBV9 and TRBJ2-7; no reliable D call. There are 14 residues in the CDR3. V lost 1 base and J lost 0, with 8 bases in between. Germline V gives CDR1 SGDLS, CDR2 YYNGEE. The DNA of the CDR3 is TGTGCCAGCAGCGTATCCGCTGACTCCTACGAGCAGTACTTC. Translated, it gives CASSVSADSYEQYF.

This clonotype was seen many times. V is TRBV20-1 and J is TRBJ1-1; tentative D call: TRBD1 (5 bases). The CDR3 runs to 15 residues. CDR1 is DFQATT, CDR2 SNEGSKA, per germline (reference sequence). Trimming cost V 4 bases and J 2 bases, with 17 bases left between them. CDR3 residues: CSAKRKGQGNTEAFF. The CDR3 nucleotides are TGCAGTGCTAAGCGAAAGGGCCAGGGTAACACTGAAGCTTTCTTT.

This clonotype was detected ten times or more. The chain employs TRBV11-3 and TRBJ2-3; TRBD1 agrees at 9 bases. CDR1 SGHNT and CDR2 YENEEA come from the germline V gene. The J segment lost 5 bases and the V segment lost 3 bases, leaving 9 bases of the junction unmatched. CDR3 length equals 16 residues. The CDR3 here is CASSFGTGLGIDTQYF. The CDR3 nucleotides read TGTGCCAGCAGCTTTGGGACAGGGCTTGGTATAGATACGCAGTATTTT. The full variable domain, completed using reference TRBV11-3 and TRBJ2-3, is EAGVVQSPRYKIIEKKQPVAFWCNPISGHNTLYWYLQNLGQGPELLIRYENEEAVDDSQLPKDRFSAERLKGVDSTLKIQPAELGDSAVYLCASSFGTGLGIDTQYFGPGTRLTVL.

This clonotype was picked up many times. The chain is built from TRBV28 and TRBJ1-5; the D is unclear. Trimming removed 7 bases from V and 0 bases from J, with 22 bases in between. Germline V gene data show CDR1 as MDHEN and CDR2 as SYDVKM. The CDR3 is 18 residues long. CDR3 protein: CASIPGGRFPYSNQPQHF. In nucleotides, the CDR3 is TGTGCCAGCATTCCGGGAGGGCGGTTTCCATATAGCAATCAGCCCCAGCATTTT.

The gene calls are TRBV12-3 or TRBV12-4 and TRBJ2-3; unclear D gene. The CDR3 loop spans 13 amino acids. V shed 5 bases and J shed 2 bases, with 8 bases lying between them. CDR3 residues: CASSATNTDTQYF. The CDR3 DNA reads TGTGCCAGCAGTGCCACAAACACAGATACGCAGTATTTT.

This clonotype has more than one count but fewer than ten. The chain couples TRBV30 to TRBJ2-7; D uncertain. The CDR3 loop spans 12 amino acids. The V end was cut by 3 bases, the J end by 1 base, with 7 bases between. Germline loops: CDR1 GTSNPN, CDR2 SVGIG (reference sequence). Here the CDR3 DNA reads TGTGCCTGGAGACGGAGATCCTACGAGCAGTACTTC. Translating it yields CAWRRRSYEQYF.

This clonotype was picked up a small number of times. This CDR3 is CASSSWQGCGGELFF. In DNA form, the CDR3 reads TGCGCCAGCAGTTCGTGGCAGGGTTGTGGCGGGGAGCTGTTTTTT. This chain connects TRBV5-1 to TRBJ2-2, with D possibly being TRBD1 (5 bases). Trimming cost V 5 bases and J 7 bases, with 18 bases left between them. This CDR3 has 15 residues. Germline-derived CDR1 and CDR2 are SGHRS and YFSETQ.